Sequencing of this T cell receptor (beta chain) was carried out in a study of CD8+ T cells in alopecia areata. Study context: Tofacitinib treatment spanned 6 to 18 months, with 6 months off drug afterward. Study conclusions and caveats: In patients, TCRs were shared less clearly than in mice, and HLA may possibly be involved.

Treatment here: oral pan-JAK inhibitor, 5-10 mg twice daily. The CDR3 runs to 14 residues. V lost 9 bases, J lost 6 bases, and 9 bases stayed unmatched. This clone was recorded a few times. The antigen is undetermined. In each case, RNA was isolated and then reverse transcribed into cDNA as the sequencing template. The repertoire was sequenced with immunoSEQ multiplex PCR; TCRdb's copy has only in-frame clones and lacks some. Of fewer than 250,000 clones in the sample, 45% to 75% were seen once. The sample here was CD4+ T cells sorted from blood, taken at week 4, from a patient treated with tofacitinib. The clonotype comes from a human donor with alopecia areata. The chain combines TRBV23-1 with TRBJ1-5; TRBD1 agrees at 9 bases. TRBV23-1 is annotated as an ORF whose role is uncertain. CDR3 nucleotide sequence: TGCGCCAGGCTCATACAGGGGGCGCGTCAGCCCCAGCATTTT. Amino acid sequence: CARLIQGARQPQHF.